These 27 T cell receptor beta chains originate from one sample sequenced in a study of control samples from healthy donors and cancer patients. Only in-frame clones appear in the TCRdb table, and some are missing; sequencing was by immunoSEQ multiplex PCR. This sample has 55,000 to 75,000 clones; around 87% occur once, and the top ten carry around 2%. Sequenced material: PBMCs. The receptors derive from a woman aged 45-59 years with head and neck cancer.

The chain carries TRBV29-1 and TRBJ1-2, with D uncertain. The germline V gene has CDR1 SQVTM and CDR2 ANQGSEA. This CDR3 spans 11 amino acids. V was trimmed by 3 bases and J by 2 bases, leaving 4 bases between them. CDR3 sequence: CSVDGNYGYTF. The CDR3 nucleotides read TGCAGCGTTGACGGGAACTATGGCTACACCTTC.

This clone has a single count. CDR3 DNA: TGTGCCAGCATTAGACAGGGGGCCCCGGGGGGCTACACCTTC. Its protein is CASIRQGAPGGYTF. The V call is TRBV6-5, the J call TRBJ1-2; TRBD1 matches at 10 bases. This CDR3 is built from 14 residues. J was trimmed by 8 bases and V by 7 bases; bases with no gene match: 10. Per germline, CDR1 MNHEY and CDR2 SVGAGI.

This chain uses TRBV28 with TRBJ2-7, with D perhaps TRBD2 (6 bases). This CDR3 has 14 amino acids. The V gene lost 4 bases and the J gene lost 3 bases, with 13 bases spanning the gap. Germline lookup yields CDR1 MDHEN and CDR2 SYDVKM. CDR3 in amino acids: CASSSLNGGYEQYF. The CDR3 region has the DNA TGTGCCAGCAGTTCGCTAAACGGGGGCTACGAGCAGTACTTC.

This chain connects TRBV19 to TRBJ1-3; 7 bases line up with TRBD1. Unmatched junction bases numbered 12, after V lost 5 bases and J lost 5 bases. Germline CDR1 and CDR2: LNHDA and SQIVND (reference sequence). The CDR3 spans 16 residues. CDR3 sequence reads: CASSPLRDRLRNTIYF. The CDR3 DNA follows: TGTGCCAGTAGTCCCCTCCGGGACAGACTTCGAAACACCATATATTTT. The full variable domain, in which reference TRBV19 and TRBJ1-3 provide the parts outside the CDR3, is DGGITQSPKYLFRKEGQNVTLSCEQNLNHDAMYWYRQDPGQGLRLIYYSQIVNDFQKGDIAEGYSVSREKKESFPLTVTSAQKNPTAFYLCASSPLRDRLRNTIYFGEGSWLTVV.

J is TRBJ2-3 and V is TRBV9; 7 bases fit TRBD1. The germline V gene has CDR1 SGDLS and CDR2 YYNGEE. With 1 base clipped from V and 2 bases from J, the junction kept 7 bases outside the gene matches. The CDR3 is 16 residues long. In nucleotides, the CDR3 is TGTGCCAGCAGCGTATTCGACAGGGTAATCACAGATACGCAGTATTTT. It codes for CASSVFDRVITDTQYF.

This chain connects TRBV7-9 to TRBJ2-1, with unresolved D. Germline CDR1 reads SEHNR; CDR2 reads FQNEAQ (reference sequence). The CDR3 spans 15 residues. Trimming shortened V by 5 bases and J by 0 bases, and 11 bases separated the two germline ends. CDR3 protein: CASSPRGNSYNEQFF. The CDR3, as DNA: TGTGCCAGCAGCCCCAGAGGCAACTCCTACAATGAGCAGTTCTTC.

This chain links TRBV20-1 with TRBJ1-2; D possibly corresponds to TRBD1 (5 bases). Germline V gene sequence: CDR1 DFQATT, CDR2 SNEGSKA (reference sequence). CDR3 length: 15 amino acids. Trimming shortened V by 3 bases and J by 4 bases, and 18 bases separated the two germline ends. CDR3 protein: CSASRGRRGGYGYTF. The CDR3 DNA sequence: TGCAGTGCTAGTAGAGGGAGAAGGGGTGGCTATGGCTACACCTTC.

V and J are TRBV3-1 (or the pseudogene TRBV3-2) and TRBJ1-3; TRBD1 agrees at 9 bases. V was clipped by 10 bases and J by 2 bases; unmatched bases: 9. The CDR3 has 15 amino acids. In germline, CDR1 is LGHDT, CDR2 YNNKEL (reference sequence). The CDR3 is CATSTGGLAGNTIYF. CDR3 sequence (DNA): TGTGCCACGTCTACAGGGGGCTTGGCTGGAAACACCATATATTTT.

This clone is labeled as medium-sized (0.01 to 0.1%). This chain joins TRBV27 and TRBJ2-7; 8 nucleotides match TRBD2. The CDR3 consists of 15 residues. CDR1 is MNHEY, CDR2 SMNVEV, per germline (reference sequence). V shed 7 bases and J 2 bases; nucleotides not matched to a gene: 10. The CDR3 loop reads CASTPGREVPYEQYF. The CDR3 DNA sequence: TGTGCCAGCACTCCAGGGCGGGAGGTCCCCTACGAGCAGTACTTC.

The chain carries TRBV7-8 and TRBJ1-6, with 11 bases lining up with TRBD1. Germline CDR1 and CDR2: SGHVS and FQNEAQ. The CDR3 consists of 15 residues. The V segment lost 5 bases and the J segment 6 bases; nucleotides outside the gene matches: 3. CDR3 region: CASSRGQGGNSPLHF. CDR3 bases: TGTGCCAGCAGCCGGGGACAGGGGGGTAATTCACCCCTCCACTTT.

The gene calls are TRBV7-8 and TRBJ2-5; D is possibly TRBD1 (5 bases). Germline CDR1 is SGHVS and CDR2 is FQNEAQ. This CDR3 contains 15 residues. The V end lost 5 bases, the J end lost 2 bases, and 15 bases lay between the germline ends. CDR3 in DNA: TGTGCCAGCAGCCTCAGATGGACACCTCAAGAGACCCAGTACTTC. Its translation is CASSLRWTPQETQYF.

The V gene is TRBV6-6, the J gene TRBJ2-5, with TRBD2 matching 8 bases. The V segment lost 8 bases and the J segment 5 bases; nucleotides outside the gene matches: 7. Germline values: CDR1 MNHNY, CDR2 SVGAGI (reference sequence). The CDR3 is made up of 13 amino acids. CDR3 protein: CASQRGWAETQYF. CDR3 DNA: TGTGCCAGCCAGCGGGGGTGGGCGGAGACCCAGTACTTC.

The chain employs TRBV7-9 and TRBJ1-6; D remains ambiguous. Germline CDR1 reads SEHNR; CDR2 reads FQNEAQ (reference sequence). Trimming took off 5 bases at V and 8 bases at J, with 10 bases between the two ends. The CDR3 is made up of 13 amino acids. The CDR3: CASSLNRDSPLHF. The CDR3 bases are TGTGCCAGCAGCCTAAATAGGGATTCACCCCTCCACTTT. The full variable domain, with the rest looked up from reference TRBV7-9 and TRBJ1-6, is DTGVSQNPRHKITKRGQNVTFRCDPISEHNRLYWYRQTLGQGPEFLTYFQNEAQLEKSRLLSDRFSAERPKGSFSTLEIQRTEQGDSAMYLCASSLNRDSPLHFGNGTRLTVT.

The V call is TRBV11-3, the J call TRBJ2-5, with TRBD2 as a possible D gene (5 bases). CDR1 and CDR2 (germline): SGHNT, YENEEA. CDR3 length: 16 residues. V lost 0 bases to trimming and J lost 1 base, with 12 bases between them. The chain's CDR3 is CASSLDTNAGQETQYF. CDR3 nucleotide sequence: TGTGCCAGCAGCTTAGATACTAACGCGGGCCAAGAGACCCAGTACTTC.

This chain links TRBV2 with TRBJ2-7; possible D gene TRBD2, 5 bases. From germline, CDR1 is SNHLY and CDR2 FYNNEI. The V end lost 5 bases, the J end lost 2 bases, and 16 bases lay between the germline ends. CDR3 size: 15 residues. The CDR3 loop is CASSWNSPRAYEQYF. The CDR3 DNA sequence: TGTGCCAGCAGTTGGAATTCACCGCGGGCCTACGAGCAGTACTTC.

This chain joins TRBV9 and TRBJ2-7; 7 nucleotides align to TRBD2. The V and J ends lost 4 bases and 0 bases, in that order; junction bases with no gene match: 7. CDR1 is SGDLS and CDR2 is YYNGEE in the germline V gene. The CDR3 length is 15 residues. The CDR3 bases are TGTGCCAGCAGCCTCCAAGGCGGGGGCTCCTACGAGCAGTACTTC. Its protein is CASSLQGGGSYEQYF. The whole variable domain, filled in from reference TRBV9 and TRBJ2-7, reads DSGVTQTPKHLITATGQRVTLRCSPRSGDLSVYWYQQSLDQGLQFLIQYYNGEERAKGNILERFSAQQFPDLHSELNLSSLELGDSALYFCASSLQGGGSYEQYFGPGTRLTVT.

The rearrangement joins TRBV15 to TRBJ2-7; D is possibly TRBD2 (5 bases). Germline values: CDR1 LNHNV, CDR2 YYDKDF (reference sequence). The CDR3 runs 15 residues. The germline V and J ends were trimmed by 0 bases and 3 bases, with 12 bases remaining between them. The CDR3 is CATSRELGIDYEQYF. CDR3 DNA sequence: TGTGCCACCAGCAGAGAACTAGGGATTGACTACGAGCAGTACTTC. Looking up the rest from reference TRBV15 and TRBJ2-7 gives the full variable domain: DAMVIQNPRYQVTQFGKPVTLSCSQTLNHNVMYWYQQKSSQAPKLLFHYYDKDFNNEADTPDNFQSRRPNTSFCFLDIRSPGLGDTAMYLCATSRELGIDYEQYFGPGTRLTVT.

This clone was counted once. The chain is built from TRBV6-1 and TRBJ2-7, with 12 bases fitting TRBD2. In germline, CDR1 is MNHNS, CDR2 SASEGT. The CDR3 has 15 residues. V lost 3 bases, J lost 2 bases, and 2 bases stayed unmatched. CDR3 sequence reads: CASSDRLAGAYEQYF. CDR3 coding DNA: TGTGCCAGCAGTGATAGACTAGCGGGGGCCTACGAGCAGTACTTC.

The chain couples TRBV5-1 to TRBJ1-1; D is possibly TRBD1 (6 bases). V lost 0 bases, J lost 0 bases, and 15 bases lay in between. The CDR3 runs to 17 residues. From germline, CDR1 is SGHRS and CDR2 YFSETQ. The CDR3 loop is CASSLVPTGHMNTEAFF. The CDR3 DNA is TGCGCCAGCAGCTTGGTTCCGACAGGCCACATGAACACTGAAGCTTTCTTT.

This clone was seen only once. This chain connects TRBV11-3 to TRBJ2-5; TRBD1 aligns across 8 bases. The CDR3 has 16 residues. With V trimmed by 5 bases and J by 4 bases, 12 bases remained unmatched. Germline V gene lookup returns CDR1 SGHNT and CDR2 YENEEA. CDR3 loop: CASSPGGQGAPETQYF. CDR3 in DNA: TGTGCCAGCAGCCCCGGAGGGCAGGGGGCCCCAGAGACCCAGTACTTC.

V is TRBV6-4 and J is TRBJ2-2; maybe TRBD2 (5 bases). Trimming took 6 bases from V and 4 from J, leaving 9 bases between them. CDR1 and CDR2 from the germline V gene are MRHNA and SNTAGT. The CDR3 totals 13 residues. CDR3 DNA sequence: TGTGCCAGCAGCCGGGAACTCACCGGGGAGCTGTTTTTT. Amino acids: CASSRELTGELFF.

The J gene is TRBJ1-6, the V gene TRBV5-6; weak D call: TRBD1 (5 bases). V lost 4 bases and J 7 bases, leaving 18 bases between the germline ends. The CDR3 extends over 16 amino acids. Germline V CDR1 and CDR2: SGHDT, YYEEEE. The CDR3 DNA reads as TGTGCCAGCAGCCACATGCGAGGGGCGGGGAATTCACCCCTCCACTTT. This translates into CASSHMRGAGNSPLHF.

V gene TRBV11-3 combines with J gene TRBJ2-3; 12 bases are shared with TRBD2. The V gene end was trimmed by 5 bases and the J gene end by 6 bases; junction bases not matched to a gene: 9. This CDR3 is 16 amino acids long. CDR1 is SGHNT and CDR2 is YENEEA in the germline V gene. The CDR3 bases are TGTGCCAGCAGCAGGGGACTAGCGGGCCCTTCGGATACGCAGTATTTT. Protein sequence: CASSRGLAGPSDTQYF.

A single count supports this clone. This chain links TRBV3-1 (or the pseudogene TRBV3-2) with TRBJ2-7; tentative D call: TRBD2 (5 bases). Germline CDR1 and CDR2: LGHDT and YNNKEL (reference sequence). V lost 5 bases and J lost 1, with 15 bases in between. This CDR3 spans 15 amino acids. Here the CDR3 reads CASSASPAGSYEQYF. The CDR3 coding sequence is TGTGCCAGCAGCGCTTCACCTGCGGGTTCCTACGAGCAGTACTTC.

This clone has only a few counts. V gene TRBV6-4 combines with J gene TRBJ2-7; D not certain. This CDR3 spans 14 amino acids. CDR1 MRHNA and CDR2 SNTAGT come from the germline V gene. V was pared by 4 bases and J by 4 bases, with 14 bases between. The DNA of the CDR3 is TGTGCCAGCAGTGTAAGCTCATCGGCGTACGAGCAGTACTTC. It yields the protein CASSVSSSAYEQYF.

The chain uses TRBV19 and TRBJ1-1; 8 positions match TRBD1. Trimming cost V 6 bases and J 2 bases; bases outside gene matches: 11. Germline V gives CDR1 LNHDA, CDR2 SQIVND (reference sequence). This CDR3 has 16 residues. The CDR3 DNA reads TGTGCCAGTAGCCAACTCTACAGGGGGGGAAACACTGAAGCTTTCTTT. Protein: CASSQLYRGGNTEAFF.

The rearrangement joins TRBV27 to TRBJ2-3; unclear D gene. Germline assignment: CDR1 MNHEY and CDR2 SMNVEV (reference sequence). Trimming removed 3 bases at V and 1 base at J, with 17 bases between. This CDR3 has 17 amino acids. The CDR3, as DNA: TGTGCCAGCAGTTTTGGTGCCCCGGCGGATCGCACAGATACGCAGTATTTT. Amino acids: CASSFGAPADRTDTQYF.